This T cell receptor (beta chain) originates from a study of T cell responses to AZD1222 COVID-19 vaccine. The table came from immunoSEQ multiplex PCR; TCRdb's copy has only in-frame clones and leaves some out. The profile shows about 120,000 clones, about 90% of them singletons. The CDR3 is 13 residues long. The V gene lost 3 bases and the J gene lost 1 base, with 9 bases spanning the gap. Germline lookup yields CDR1 DFQATT and CDR2 SNEGSKA (reference sequence). The chain employs TRBV20-1 and TRBJ1-2; maybe TRBD1 (5 bases). The sequence was obtained from an adult in good health. The source was peripheral blood, collected on day 0 of AZD1222 vaccination. The CDR3: CSASGAVNYGYTF. The CDR3 coding sequence is TGCAGTGCTAGTGGGGCAGTTAACTATGGCTACACCTTC.